These T cell receptor beta chains were read from a single sample in a study of metastatic and nonmetastatic thyroid tumors. TCRdb reassembled clones from the PCR reads with MiXCR. The sample holds roughly 25,000 clones, more than 13% seen once. The source material was blood. Receptors originate from a female donor with papillary thyroid cancer or a benign thyroid nodule (not recorded which). Some clones in this sample may be carry-over from other donors' samples. The CDR3 runs from the conserved cysteine through the conserved F or W. The D gene is left open where the match is weak. For some rows the clone size is stated as once, few or many, or as a class when expanded; others skip it.

J gene,V gene,clone size,D gene,CDR3 DNA,CDR3 protein
TRBJ2-7,TRBV28,medium-sized,.,TGTGCCAGCGGCGAGCCAAGACGGGACCAGGGCGAGCAGTACTTC,CASGEPRRDQGEQYF
TRBJ2-5,TRBV28,many,.,TGTGCCAGCAGTTTATCCCACCTGTACCAAGAGACCCAGTACTTC,CASSLSHLYQETQYF
TRBJ1-1,TRBV6-1,few,TRBD1,TGTGCCAGCAGCCGGCCAGGGGGAGCACCGGAGACTGAAGCTTTCTTT,CASSRPGGAPETEAFF
TRBJ1-5,TRBV4-1,medium-sized,.,TGCGCCAGCAAGGGGGGGAGCAATCAGCCCCAGCATTTT,CASKGGSNQPQHF
TRBJ2-7,TRBV20-1,.,.,TGCAGTGTCAAGGCTAGTAGAGCCTACGAGCAGTACTTC,CSVKASRAYEQYF
TRBJ2-7,TRBV6-1,medium-sized,TRBD2,TGTGCCAGCAGTGAGCGGGGGTTGTACGAGCAGTACTTC,CASSERGLYEQYF
TRBJ1-2,TRBV30,once,.,TGTGCCTGGAGTCCTATCCTCTTAGGTGGCTACACCTTC,CAWSPILLGGYTF
TRBJ2-3,TRBV30,many,.,TGTGCCTGGAGTTTGCGGCTAGGGGCAGATACGCAGTATTTT,CAWSLRLGADTQYF
TRBJ2-1,TRBV13,.,TRBD2,TGTGCCAGCCTGGTGAGACTAGCTGTCCCGGAGCAGTTCTTC,CASLVRLAVPEQFF
TRBJ2-1,TRBV6-1,many,.,TGTGCCAGCAGTGAAACGAGGGACAATGAGCAGTTCTTC,CASSETRDNEQFF
TRBJ2-1,TRBV5-1,.,.,TGCGCCAGCAGCTTGTGGGGTTCCGGGAGCTCCTACAATGAGCAGTTCTTC,CASSLWGSGSSYNEQFF
TRBJ1-1,TRBV27,many,.,TGTGCCAGCAGGCATGCAGGGGAGGGACCGATGAACACTGAAGCTTTCTTT,CASRHAGEGPMNTEAFF
TRBJ1-4,TRBV4-1,many,.,TGCGCCAGCGCCCTTCTAGAGGGGATTGAAAAACTGTTTTTT,CASALLEGIEKLFF
TRBJ1-2,TRBV7-8,many,.,TGTGCCAGCAGCTACGGACAGAGCTATGGCTACACCTTC,CASSYGQSYGYTF
TRBJ2-5,TRBV7-8,many,.,TGTGCCAGCAGCAGGGAGGAGGCCTTTGAGACCCAGTACTTC,CASSREEAFETQYF
TRBJ2-3,TRBV28,many,TRBD1,TGTGCCAGCAGTTTAGGACAGGGAAAGGATACGCAGTATTTT,CASSLGQGKDTQYF
TRBJ2-1,TRBV30,.,.,TGTGCCTGGGACTCCCGGGCGATGAATGAGCAGTTCTTC,CAWDSRAMNEQFF
TRBJ1-1,TRBV20-1,.,.,TGCAGTGCTAGAGAACAGGGAGGGCTTGGAGCTTTCTTT,CSAREQGGLGAFF
TRBJ2-6,TRBV5-4,many,.,TGTGCCAGCAGCTTTCTGGTCGGAGGGGCCTCTGGGGCCAACGTCCTGACTTTC,CASSFLVGGASGANVLTF
TRBJ2-3,TRBV12-3/TRBV12-4,.,.,TGTGCCCGCAGTTTTTTGGTCCCCACAGATACGCAGTATTTT,CARSFLVPTDTQYF
TRBJ1-1,TRBV11-2,many,.,TGTGCCAGCAGCTCCGTTACGGCCACTGAAGCTTTCTTT,CASSSVTATEAFF
TRBJ2-7,TRBV30,.,TRBD1,TGTGCCTGGAGTGTGGCCGGGACAGCCTACGAGCAGTACTTC,CAWSVAGTAYEQYF
TRBJ1-1,TRBV12-3/TRBV12-4,many,.,TGTGCCAGCAGTAAAATCGCCGGGACAAGAAAAGAAGCTTTCTTT,CASSKIAGTRKEAFF
TRBJ2-7,TRBV4-1,.,TRBD2,TGCGCCAGCAGCCAAGTTTGGACTAGCGGGAGGTCCTACGAGCAGTACTTC,CASSQVWTSGRSYEQYF
TRBJ2-7,TRBV11-2,many,.,TGTGCCAGCAGCATCACCGGGGCCCAAGGGGGTTACGAGCAGTACTTC,CASSITGAQGGYEQYF
TRBJ2-7,TRBV28,many,.,TGTGCCAGCAGTACAGGGAGTAGGGCAGCCTTGGGGGAGCAGTACTTC,CASSTGSRAALGEQYF
TRBJ2-7,TRBV20-1,once,TRBD2,TGCAGTGCTAGAGCGGCGGGAGTAAGGGAAGAGCAGTACTTC,CSARAAGVREEQYF
TRBJ2-1,TRBV19,many,.,TGTGCCAGTAGTATACCCCGAAAGGGCAACAATGAGCAGTTCTTC,CASSIPRKGNNEQFF
TRBJ2-1,TRBV19,many,TRBD2,TGTGCCAGTAGTATAGCTAGCGGAGTCGGGCAGTTCTTC,CASSIASGVGQFF
TRBJ1-5,TRBV7-2,once,TRBD1,TGTGCCAGCAGCTTTTCGACAGGGGGCGGACAGCCCCAGCATTTT,CASSFSTGGGQPQHF
TRBJ2-3,TRBV19,many,.,TGTGCCAGTAGCACCCGAGGAGATACGCAGTATTTT,CASSTRGDTQYF
TRBJ2-7,TRBV29-1,many,TRBD1,TGCAGCGTTACCGGGACAGGGGGCTACGAGCAGTACTTC,CSVTGTGGYEQYF
TRBJ1-2,TRBV30,many,.,TGTGCCTGGAGTAGAAGCACCATAACCTATGGCTACACCTTC,CAWSRSTITYGYTF
TRBJ2-5,TRBV20-1,.,TRBD2,TGCAGTGCTGTAGGCTCACTAGCGGGAGGGTTAGAGACCCAGTACTTC,CSAVGSLAGGLETQYF
TRBJ2-4,TRBV28,many,.,TGTGCCAGCAAGTACGGAGGGGAGGACATTCAGTACTTC,CASKYGGEDIQYF
TRBJ1-4,TRBV6-1,many,TRBD1,TGTGCCAGCAGTAACCCCCCCCAGGGGGCAAGGGAAAAACTGTTTTTT,CASSNPPQGAREKLFF
TRBJ2-1,TRBV28,.,.,TGTGCCAGCATTTTAACCCTCGGGGGCTCCTACAATGAGCAGTTCTTC,CASILTLGGSYNEQFF
TRBJ1-5,TRBV18,many,TRBD1,TGTGCCAGCTCACGACAGGGTTTACAGCCCCAGCATTTT,CASSRQGLQPQHF
TRBJ2-7,TRBV11-2,.,.,TGTGCCAGCAGCGCACCGGGGCTCGAGGTGGACGAGCAGTACTTC,CASSAPGLEVDEQYF
TRBJ2-7,TRBV6-2/TRBV6-3,many,TRBD1,TGTGCCAGCAGGGGACTGGGACAGGTTTCCTACGAGCAGTACTTC,CASRGLGQVSYEQYF
TRBJ2-1,TRBV4-1,many,TRBD2,TGCGCCAGCGGGGGACTAGCGGACCCTTACAATGAGCAGTTCTTC,CASGGLADPYNEQFF
TRBJ2-2,TRBV6-2/TRBV6-3,few,.,TGTGCCAGCAGTTACCGGACGGGGCGCACCGGGGAGCTGTTTTTT,CASSYRTGRTGELFF
TRBJ2-5,TRBV12-3/TRBV12-4,many,TRBD2,TGTGCCAGCAGTTTGAGCCTAGCGGGAGGGCCTCAAGAGACCCAGTACTTC,CASSLSLAGGPQETQYF
TRBJ2-7,TRBV20-1,.,.,TGCAGTGCTCCGCGAGTTAGCGGCATCTACGAGCAGTACTTC,CSAPRVSGIYEQYF
TRBJ1-2,TRBV12-3/TRBV12-4,few,.,TGTGCCAGCGTTATCTCTGGGACGGAAACACTTCACTTC,CASVISGTETLHF
TRBJ2-2,TRBV6-1,few,.,TGTGCCAGCAGGAGGGGTGTTAACACCGGGGAGCTGTTTTTT,CASRRGVNTGELFF
TRBJ2-1,TRBV20-1,many,TRBD1,TGCAGTGCTGTACCGGGACAGGGGCCCTACAATGAGCAGTTCTTC,CSAVPGQGPYNEQFF
TRBJ1-2,TRBV5-6,.,.,TGTGCCAGCAGCGTGATGAACCGGTACGATGGCTACACCTTC,CASSVMNRYDGYTF
TRBJ2-5,TRBV28,few,TRBD2,TGTGCCAGCAGACAGGGACTAGCGAGGCCCGAGACCCAGTACTTC,CASRQGLARPETQYF
TRBJ1-2,TRBV19,many,.,TGTGCCAGTAGTATGCCCGGGGACACTAACTATGGCTACACCTTC,CASSMPGDTNYGYTF
TRBJ2-7,TRBV3-1,many,.,TGTGCCAGCAGCCAATCTACGGGAGAATCCTACGAGCAGTACTTC,CASSQSTGESYEQYF
TRBJ2-1,TRBV7-9,many,.,TGTGCCAGCAGCTTAGGGGGGAGAAATGAGCAGTTCTTC,CASSLGGRNEQFF
TRBJ1-1,TRBV5-4,many,TRBD1,TGTGCCAGCAGCCCGCTACAGGGGGCCGACACTGAAGCTTTCTTT,CASSPLQGADTEAFF